This TCR beta chain was identified in a study of neoadjuvant nivolumab and ipilimumab in lung cancer. Assay used: immunoSEQ multiplex PCR; TCRdb lists only in-frame clones, some missing. The sample has 10,000 or so clones, about 74% seen once. A word on this clone: What it binds is unknown.

Study observations and caveats: Only two of four nivolumab-treated tumors gained richness and clonality by surgery.

The sequence derives from an adult with non-small cell lung cancer. Some clones in this sample may be carry-over from other donors' samples. The specimen was tumor tissue, collected after neoadjuvant nivolumab, alone or with ipilimumab, at or shortly before surgery.

This CDR3 is CASSLRTSLRETQYF. CDR3 sequence (DNA): TGTGCCAGCAGCTTAAGGACTAGTCTGCGAGAGACCCAGTACTTC. This rearrangement joins TRBV11-3 to TRBJ2-5, with TRBD2 matching over 7 bases. Germline values: CDR1 SGHNT, CDR2 YENEEA. There are 15 residues in the CDR3. Trimming removed 2 bases from V and 4 bases from J; junction bases left unmatched: 7.